Shown below are 18 T cell receptor beta chains from a single sample sequenced in a study of blood T cell repertoires in COVID-19 (dated by TCRdb to about 2020). Library generation was performed with the immunoSEQ multiplex PCR assay. TCRdb carries this immuneACCESS record with in-frame sequences only. Its versions omit some clonotypes, under half of them owing to an unresolved V gene in the studies checked, with the rest unexplained. The sample yields about 170,000 clones; roughly nine tenths were counted once. The ten largest clones capture 2.5% to 4% of the sample. The specimen sequenced was peripheral blood. These receptors all come from a man aged 65-85 years with acute or convalescent COVID-19.

The rearrangement joins TRBV6-2 or TRBV6-3 to TRBJ2-7; 10 nucleotides match TRBD2. The trim removed 0 bases at V and 5 bases at J, leaving 4 bases unmatched. Germline loops: CDR1 MNHEY, CDR2 SVGEGT. This CDR3 comprises 15 residues. The CDR3 DNA reads as TGTGCCAGCAGTTACTCGTCTAGCGGGAGCGACGAGCAGTACTTC. It encodes CASSYSSSGSDEQYF.

CDR3 sequence: CASSSGTSGGGYNEQFF. CDR3 coding DNA: TGTGCCAGCAGCTCCGGGACTAGCGGGGGGGGATACAATGAGCAGTTCTTC. This rearrangement joins TRBV7-9 to TRBJ2-1; TRBD2 aligns across 16 bases. Germline V gene data show CDR1 as SEHNR and CDR2 as FQNEAQ (reference sequence). This CDR3 comprises 17 residues. V shed 4 bases, J shed 4 bases, and the junction held 4 bases outside the gene matches. Combining the CDR3 with reference TRBV7-9 and TRBJ2-1 gives the whole variable domain DTGVSQNPRHKITKRGQNVTFRCDPISEHNRLYWYRQTLGQGPEFLTYFQNEAQLEKSRLLSDRFSAERPKGSFSTLEIQRTEQGDSAMYLCASSSGTSGGGYNEQFFGPGTRLTVL.

This chain links TRBV28 with TRBJ2-1, with D perhaps TRBD1 (5 bases). Per germline, CDR1 MDHEN and CDR2 SYDVKM. This CDR3 region has 14 residues. The V end was cut by 5 bases, the J end by 10 bases, with 18 bases between. The CDR3 sequence: CASSNSWWGFEQFF. CDR3 nucleotide sequence: TGTGCCAGCAGTAACAGCTGGTGGGGCTTCGAGCAGTTCTTC. Together with reference TRBV28 and TRBJ2-1, the CDR3 gives the full variable domain: DVKVTQSSRYLVKRTGEKVFLECVQDMDHENMFWYRQDPGLGLRLIYFSYDVKMKEKGDIPEGYSVSREKKERFSLILESASTNQTSMYLCASSNSWWGFEQFFGPGTRLTVL.

The rearrangement uses TRBV5-1 and TRBJ2-3; D is possibly TRBD2 (6 bases). With 1 base removed from V and 2 bases from J, the gap between germline ends came to 11 bases. Germline V gene lookup returns CDR1 SGHRS and CDR2 YFSETQ. This CDR3 comprises 15 residues. In DNA, the CDR3 is TGCGCCAGCAGCTTGCGGGCGGGGCCCACAGATACGCAGTATTTT. The encoded protein is CASSLRAGPTDTQYF.

V is TRBV6-5 and J is TRBJ2-7; D may be TRBD1 (5 bases). With 10 bases removed from V and 4 bases from J, the gap between germline ends came to 11 bases. Germline V gives CDR1 MNHEY, CDR2 SVGAGI. The CDR3 covers 11 residues. The CDR3 here is CAKPSGYEQYF. As DNA, the CDR3 is TGTGCCAAACCCTCAGGGTACGAGCAGTACTTC.

The J gene is TRBJ2-7, the V gene TRBV13, with TRBD2 as a possible D gene (5 bases). CDR1 is PRHDT, CDR2 FYEKMQ, per germline (reference sequence). V lost 5 bases, J lost 0 bases, and 14 bases lay in between. CDR3 length equals 15 residues. The CDR3 is CASSRGSSSSYEQYF. The CDR3 DNA sequence: TGTGCCAGCAGCCGTGGGAGCTCAAGCTCCTACGAGCAGTACTTC.

The chain recombines TRBV4-1 with TRBJ1-1, with D tentatively TRBD1 (5 bases). The CDR3 runs 14 residues. V lost 0 bases and J 4 bases, leaving 9 bases between the germline ends. Germline V gene lookup returns CDR1 MGHRA and CDR2 YSYEKL. The CDR3 nucleotides are TGCGCCAGCAGCCAAGATAAAGGGGTCACTGAAGCTTTCTTT. Its protein product is CASSQDKGVTEAFF.

The V gene is TRBV7-2, the J gene TRBJ1-1; D perhaps matches TRBD1 (5 bases). The CDR3 has 16 amino acids. The V gene lost 5 bases and the J gene lost 0 bases, with 16 bases spanning the gap. Germline loops: CDR1 SGHTA, CDR2 FQGNSA. The CDR3, as DNA: TGTGCCAGCAGCCCCATGCGGGGCAGCCTGAACACTGAAGCTTTCTTT. It specifies CASSPMRGSLNTEAFF.

The chain joins TRBV4-1 to TRBJ2-5; TRBD1 aligns across 7 bases. The CDR3 has 15 residues. Germline CDR1 reads MGHRA; CDR2 reads YSYEKL. V dropped 5 bases and J dropped 5; count of bases not matched to a gene: 11. CDR3 loop: CASSLRISTGETQYF. CDR3 in DNA: TGCGCCAGCAGCTTGCGTATATCGACAGGGGAGACCCAGTACTTC.

The J gene is TRBJ1-5, the V gene TRBV28; D may be TRBD1 (6 bases). The germline V gene has CDR1 MDHEN and CDR2 SYDVKM. The CDR3 totals 14 residues. The V end lost 5 bases, the J end lost 9 bases, and 17 bases lay between the germline ends. The CDR3 DNA reads TGTGCCAGCAGTACTTTTCAGGGGATACGGCCCCAGCATTTT. Encoded protein: CASSTFQGIRPQHF.

The chain employs TRBV7-2 and TRBJ2-6; TRBD1 agrees at 8 bases. Germline values: CDR1 SGHTA, CDR2 FQGNSA. The J segment lost 6 bases and the V segment lost 6 bases, leaving 4 bases of the junction unmatched. This CDR3 is 14 amino acids long. The CDR3 region has the DNA TGTGCCAGCAGGCGACAGGGGTCGGCCAACGTCCTGACTTTC. Protein sequence: CASRRQGSANVLTF.

The chain combines TRBV6-5 with TRBJ2-7, with 8 nucleotides matching TRBD2. Germline trimming cut 2 bases from V and 0 bases from J; bases unmatched to any gene: 3. Germline values: CDR1 MNHEY, CDR2 SVGAGI. This CDR3 region has 15 residues. CDR3 in DNA: TGTGCCAGCAGTTACGTGGCGGGGGGCTCCTACGAGCAGTACTTC. Amino acids: CASSYVAGGSYEQYF.

The J gene is TRBJ2-5, the V gene TRBV2; TRBD2 agrees at 10 bases. The germline CDR1 and CDR2 sequences are SNHLY and FYNNEI. After removal of 9 bases from V and 5 bases from J, the junction contained 6 bases not matched to a gene. This CDR3 contains 13 residues. CDR3 DNA sequence: TGTGCCAGGCTAGCGGGAGTAGGTGAGACCCAGTACTTC. Residues: CARLAGVGETQYF.

The chain employs TRBV4-3 and TRBJ2-5, with 8 bases that match TRBD2. This CDR3 has 16 residues. CDR1 is LGHNA and CDR2 is YSLEER in the germline V gene. After removal of 5 bases from V and 5 bases from J, the junction contained 13 bases not matched to a gene. The CDR3 reads CASSKLTGGPGETQYF. DNA of the CDR3: TGCGCCAGCAGCAAATTAACGGGGGGGCCGGGGGAGACCCAGTACTTC.

This clone was picked up one time. For the CDR3, the DNA is TGTGCCTGGAGAGGGACTAGCGGTTATACGCAGTATTTT. Protein: CAWRGTSGYTQYF. The chain carries TRBV30 and TRBJ2-3; 11 positions match TRBD2. The trim removed 3 bases at V and 7 bases at J, leaving 3 bases unmatched. This CDR3 region has 13 residues. Germline loops: CDR1 GTSNPN, CDR2 SVGIG (reference sequence).

The chain has TRBV7-7 and TRBJ2-7; TRBD1 aligns across 8 bases. Trimming cost V 5 bases and J 4 bases; bases outside gene matches: 7. The CDR3 loop spans 14 amino acids. Germline-derived CDR1 and CDR2 are SSHAT and FNYEAQ (reference sequence). This chain's CDR3 is CASSKDRGHYEQYF. Written as DNA, the CDR3 is TGTGCCAGCAGCAAAGACAGGGGCCATTACGAGCAGTACTTC.

V and J are TRBV4-2 and TRBJ2-2; 9 bases map to TRBD1. The CDR3 has 15 amino acids. Per the germline V gene, CDR1 is LGHNA and CDR2 is YNFKEQ. Trimming at V came to 5 bases and at J to 2 bases, leaving 3 bases not matched to a gene. The CDR3: CASSSGQGNTGELFF. As DNA, the CDR3 is TGTGCCAGCAGCTCGGGACAGGGCAACACCGGGGAGCTGTTTTTT.

V usage is TRBV18 and J usage is TRBJ2-6, with 8 bases lining up with TRBD1. The CDR3 runs to 17 residues. The germline gives CDR1 KGHSH, CDR2 LQKENI. J gave up 4 bases and V 5 bases, and 10 bases lay outside the gene matches. The CDR3 nucleotides read TGTGCCAGCTCATCACAGCAGGGGGCAACAGGGGCCAACGTCCTGACTTTC. Encoded protein: CASSSQQGATGANVLTF.